Given below is one T cell receptor beta chain in context. The data were obtained in a study of blood T cell repertoires in COVID-19. Study at large: Italy, Spain and the United States were the sources of the convalescent and acute COVID-19 samples. PBMCs, B-cell-depleted T cells, or T cells were the source of the cDNA or gDNA that made up the material.

The CDR3 consists of 16 residues. The V gene's germline CDR1 is LNHDA and CDR2 SQIVND (reference sequence). V lost 4 bases to trimming and J lost 4 bases; unmatched junction nucleotides: 10. Per the original data handling: How many nucleated cells were present was estimated from reference gene primer amplification. The table came from immunoSEQ multiplex PCR; TCRdb's copy has only in-frame clones and leaves some out. V and J calls and clone size are given by that table; D and trimming were obtained from the DNA. The sample includes hundreds of thousands of clones, about 87% of them seen just once. Sequenced sample: peripheral blood. This clonotype was obtained from a man between 65 and 85 years old with acute or convalescent COVID-19. V gene TRBV19 combines with J gene TRBJ2-1; 7 bases are a match to TRBD1. The CDR3 reads CASSKRLGTVYNEQFF. The DNA of the CDR3 is TGTGCCAGTAGTAAGAGGCTAGGGACAGTTTACAATGAGCAGTTCTTC.